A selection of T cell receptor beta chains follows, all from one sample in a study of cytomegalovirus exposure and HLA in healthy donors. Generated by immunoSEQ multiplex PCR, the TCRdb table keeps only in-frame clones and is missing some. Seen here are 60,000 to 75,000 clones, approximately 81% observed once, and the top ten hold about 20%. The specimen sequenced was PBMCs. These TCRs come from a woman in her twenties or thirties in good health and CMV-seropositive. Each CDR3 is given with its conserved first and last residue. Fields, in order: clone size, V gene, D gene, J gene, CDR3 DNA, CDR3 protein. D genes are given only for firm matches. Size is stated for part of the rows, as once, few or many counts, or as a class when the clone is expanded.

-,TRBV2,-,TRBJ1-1,TGTGCCAGCACCTCTCGGGGAGGTAACGCTGAAGCTTTCTTT,CASTSRGGNAEAFF
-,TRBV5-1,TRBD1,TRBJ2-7,TGCGCCAGCGGGACAGGGGAAGCCTACGAGCAGTACTTC,CASGTGEAYEQYF
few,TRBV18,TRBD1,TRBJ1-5,TGTGCCAGCTCACAAGGACAGGCGGAAGCCCAGCATTTT,CASSQGQAEAQHF
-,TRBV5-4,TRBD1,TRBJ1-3,TGTGCCAGCAGCTTGGGTGGACAGGGGGCCAGCACCATATATTTT,CASSLGGQGASTIYF
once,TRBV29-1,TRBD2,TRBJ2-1,TGCAGCGTCGGTTCGGTAGCGGGAGGGAATGAGCAGTTCTTC,CSVGSVAGGNEQFF
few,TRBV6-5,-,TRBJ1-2,TGTGCCAGCAGTTACTCGCAGAGGCGTGGCTACACCTTC,CASSYSQRRGYTF
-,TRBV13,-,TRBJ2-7,TGTGCCAGCAGCTCGGGACTCTCCTACGAGCAGTACTTC,CASSSGLSYEQYF
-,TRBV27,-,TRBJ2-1,TGTGCCAGCAGTTTAGAATTAGCATCGTACAATGAGCAGTTCTTC,CASSLELASYNEQFF
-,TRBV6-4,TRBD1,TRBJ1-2,TGTGCCAGCCAAACGAAGATGAACAGACAGGGGGCTGACTATGGCTACACCTTC,CASQTKMNRQGADYGYTF
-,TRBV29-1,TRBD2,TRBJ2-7,TGCAGCGTTACTCTAGCGGGAACCTACGAGCAGTACTTC,CSVTLAGTYEQYF
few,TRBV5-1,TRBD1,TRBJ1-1,TGCGCCAGCAGCTTGGTCAGGGGGTACACTGAAGCTTTCTTT,CASSLVRGYTEAFF
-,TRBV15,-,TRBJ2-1,TGTGCCACCAGCAGAGGAACAGAGGGCGTCTACAATGAGCAGTTCTTC,CATSRGTEGVYNEQFF
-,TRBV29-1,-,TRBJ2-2,TGCAGCGCACTCCCGGGGAACGACCGGCGCGGGGAGCTGTTTTTT,CSALPGNDRRGELFF
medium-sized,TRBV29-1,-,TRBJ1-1,TGCAGCGTTGATTTAGGACAGAACACTGAAGCTTTCTTT,CSVDLGQNTEAFF
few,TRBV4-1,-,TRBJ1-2,TGCGCCAGCAGCCAAGAGAGCAGTCTAGCTAACTATGGCTACACCTTC,CASSQESSLANYGYTF
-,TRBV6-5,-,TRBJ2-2,TGTGCCAGCAGTTACTCGATCAGGGCCGGGGAGCTGTTTTTT,CASSYSIRAGELFF
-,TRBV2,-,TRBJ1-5,TGTGCCAGCAGGGAGGGAGATTACCAGCCCCAGCATTTT,CASREGDYQPQHF
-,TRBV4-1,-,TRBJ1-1,TGCGCCAGCAGTCCCTCCAGCGTGAACACTGAAGCTTTCTTT,CASSPSSVNTEAFF
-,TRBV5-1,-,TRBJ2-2,TGCGCCAGCAGCAACCCTGAGCCCCGGGGGGAGCTGTTTTTT,CASSNPEPRGELFF
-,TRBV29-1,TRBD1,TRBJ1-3,TGCAGCGTCTCGCCGGGACAGCCTGGAAACACCATATATTTT,CSVSPGQPGNTIYF
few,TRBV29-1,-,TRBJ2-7,TGCAGCGTTGAAAGGTACCCAGGGGATCAAGGGTTTCACTACGAGCAGTACTTC,CSVERYPGDQGFHYEQYF
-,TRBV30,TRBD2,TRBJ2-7,TGTGCCTGGAGTGTACTAGCGGGAGCCGAGCAGTACTTC,CAWSVLAGAEQYF
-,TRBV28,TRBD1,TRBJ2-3,TGTGCCAGCACCCTACAGGGGGGAGATACGCAGTATTTT,CASTLQGGDTQYF
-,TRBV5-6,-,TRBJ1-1,TGTGCCAGCAGCTTTAGGCGGTACACTGAAGCTTTCTTT,CASSFRRYTEAFF
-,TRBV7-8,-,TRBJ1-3,TGTGCCAGCAGCGCGGCAGGGGTTGGGTCTGGAAACACCATATATTTT,CASSAAGVGSGNTIYF
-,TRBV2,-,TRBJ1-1,TGTGCCAGCAGTGAAAGGCGGGAGAACACTGAAGCTTTCTTT,CASSERRENTEAFF
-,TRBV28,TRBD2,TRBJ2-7,TGTGCCAGCAGTTCACCGGGACTAGCGGCCTCCTACGAGCAGTACTTC,CASSSPGLAASYEQYF
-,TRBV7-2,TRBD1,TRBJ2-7,TGTGCCAGCAGCTTATATCCGCCAGGACAGGCCTCCTACGAGCAGTACTTC,CASSLYPPGQASYEQYF
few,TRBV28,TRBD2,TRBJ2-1,TGTGCCAGCAGTACCCAGGGAGGGGCCTACAATGAGCAGTTCTTC,CASSTQGGAYNEQFF
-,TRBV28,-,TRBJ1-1,TGTGCCAGCAGTTTACGGAGGAACACTGAAGCTTTCTTT,CASSLRRNTEAFF
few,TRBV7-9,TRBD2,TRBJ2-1,TGTGCCAGCGGGACTAGCGGATTAGGGCCAATCAATGAGCAGTTCTTC,CASGTSGLGPINEQFF
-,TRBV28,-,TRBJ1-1,TGTGCCAGCAGTTTAGCGTACACTGAAGCTTTCTTT,CASSLAYTEAFF
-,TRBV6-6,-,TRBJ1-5,TGTGCCAGCGGCCGACGGTTCGGGGATAGCAATCAGCCCCAGCATTTT,CASGRRFGDSNQPQHF
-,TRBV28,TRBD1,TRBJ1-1,TGTGCCAGCAGTCCGGGACAGCAGAACACTGAAGCTTTCTTT,CASSPGQQNTEAFF
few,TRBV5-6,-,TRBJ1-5,TGTGCCAGCAGCTCCCTAGGTAGAGGAGATCAGCCCCAGCATTTT,CASSSLGRGDQPQHF
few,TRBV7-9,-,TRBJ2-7,TGTGCCACCGAGCGGAAGAGCGGAACCGAGCAGTACTTC,CATERKSGTEQYF
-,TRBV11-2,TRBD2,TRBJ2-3,TGTGCCAGCAGCTTAGAGCCTAGCGGGAGGGCCTTGTATTTT,CASSLEPSGRALYF
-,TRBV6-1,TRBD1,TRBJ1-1,TGTGCCAGTTTACCTCGGACAGGGAACACTGAAGCTTTCTTT,CASLPRTGNTEAFF
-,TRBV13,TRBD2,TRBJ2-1,TGTGCCAGCAGCCCCTTTAGCGGGAGCGGGAATGAGCAGTTCTTC,CASSPFSGSGNEQFF
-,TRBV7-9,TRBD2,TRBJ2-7,TGTGCCAGCAGTCCGGCGGGAGGCCCCTACGAGCAGTACTTC,CASSPAGGPYEQYF
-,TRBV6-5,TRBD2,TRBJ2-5,TGTGCCAGCAGTTACGGTACTAGCGGTAATACCCAGTACTTC,CASSYGTSGNTQYF
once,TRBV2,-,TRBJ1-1,TGTGCCATCCAGTTTAAGACATTCGCGAGGAACACTGAAGCTTTCTTT,CAIQFKTFARNTEAFF
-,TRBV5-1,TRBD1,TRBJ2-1,TGCGCCAGCAGCACCGGACAGGCTTACAATGAGCAGTTCTTC,CASSTGQAYNEQFF
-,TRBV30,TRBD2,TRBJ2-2,TGTGCCTGGAGTACCCTAGCGGGAATTGCCGGGGAGCTGTTTTTT,CAWSTLAGIAGELFF
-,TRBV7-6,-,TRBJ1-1,TGTGCCAGCAGCTTAGCTTATGGGGAGGCACCGAACACTGAAGCTTTCTTT,CASSLAYGEAPNTEAFF
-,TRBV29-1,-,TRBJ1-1,TGCAGCGTAGATAACCGGGATTCTGAAACTGAAGCTTTCTTT,CSVDNRDSETEAFF
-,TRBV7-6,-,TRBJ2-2,TGTGCCAGCAGCTTGAGGGGGATAGACACCGGGGAGCTGTTTTTT,CASSLRGIDTGELFF
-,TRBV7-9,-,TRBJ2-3,TGTGCCAGCAGCTTAGCGCGGTCAGATACGCAGTATTTT,CASSLARSDTQYF
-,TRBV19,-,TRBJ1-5,TGTGCCAGTAGCCCGGCGGCAGGGAGGCAGCCCCAGCATTTT,CASSPAAGRQPQHF
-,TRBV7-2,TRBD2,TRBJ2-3,TGTGCCAGCAGCTTGGGACTAGCGGCCACAGATACGCAGTATTTT,CASSLGLAATDTQYF
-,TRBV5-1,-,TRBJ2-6,TGCGCCAGCAGCCAACCGGGGTCTGGGGCCAACGTCCTGACTTTC,CASSQPGSGANVLTF
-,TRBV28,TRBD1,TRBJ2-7,TGTGCCAGCAGCCGGGACAGGGATCCCTACGAGCAGTACTTC,CASSRDRDPYEQYF
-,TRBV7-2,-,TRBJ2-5,TGTGCCAGCAGCTTATCAGGTATAGAGACCCAGTACTTC,CASSLSGIETQYF
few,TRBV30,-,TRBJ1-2,TGTGCCTGGAGGCCGGGGAATGCCCCTTATGGCTACACCTTC,CAWRPGNAPYGYTF
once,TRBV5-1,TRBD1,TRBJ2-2,TGCGCCAGCAGGGACGGGACAGGGGGGCCCGGGGAGCTGTTTTTT,CASRDGTGGPGELFF
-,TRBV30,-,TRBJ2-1,TGTGCCTGGGAGGCCGAGTCCTACAATGAGCAGTTCTTC,CAWEAESYNEQFF
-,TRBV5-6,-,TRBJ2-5,TGTGCCAGCAGCTTGGCGCGGAATTTAGAGACCCAGTACTTC,CASSLARNLETQYF
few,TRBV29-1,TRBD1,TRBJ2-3,TGCAGCGCTAGGGGGCCAGATACGCAGTATTTT,CSARGPDTQYF
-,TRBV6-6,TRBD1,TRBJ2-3,TGTGCCAGCAGTTCTTGGACAGGGATGGCAGATACGCAGTATTTT,CASSSWTGMADTQYF
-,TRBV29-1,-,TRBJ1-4,TGCAGCGTTGCCAGAGGTCCTTCAACTAATGAAAAACTGTTTTTT,CSVARGPSTNEKLFF